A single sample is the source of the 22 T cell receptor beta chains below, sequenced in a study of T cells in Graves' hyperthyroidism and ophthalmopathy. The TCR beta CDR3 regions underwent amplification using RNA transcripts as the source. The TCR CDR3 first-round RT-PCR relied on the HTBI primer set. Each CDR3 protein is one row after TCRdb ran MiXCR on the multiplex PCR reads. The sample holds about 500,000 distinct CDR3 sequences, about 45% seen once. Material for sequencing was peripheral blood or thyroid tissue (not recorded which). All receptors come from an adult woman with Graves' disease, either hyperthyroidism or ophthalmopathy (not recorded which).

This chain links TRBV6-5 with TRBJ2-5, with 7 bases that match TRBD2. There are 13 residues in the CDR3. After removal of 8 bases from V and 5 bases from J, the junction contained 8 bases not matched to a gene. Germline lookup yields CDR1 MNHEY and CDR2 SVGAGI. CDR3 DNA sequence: TGTGCCAGCTATTCGGGAGGAATTGAGACCCAGTACTTC. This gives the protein CASYSGGIETQYF.

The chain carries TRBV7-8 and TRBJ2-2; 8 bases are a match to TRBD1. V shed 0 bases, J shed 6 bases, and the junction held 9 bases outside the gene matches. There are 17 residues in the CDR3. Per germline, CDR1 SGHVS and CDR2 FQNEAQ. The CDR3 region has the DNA TGTGCCAGCAGCTTAGCAGGACAGGGTTTGCTTGCCGGGGAGCTGTTTTTT. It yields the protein CASSLAGQGLLAGELFF.

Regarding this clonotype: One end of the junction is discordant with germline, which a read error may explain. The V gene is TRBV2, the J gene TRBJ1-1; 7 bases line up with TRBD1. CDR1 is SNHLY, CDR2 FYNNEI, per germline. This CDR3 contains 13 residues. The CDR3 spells CASRLDKGAEAFF. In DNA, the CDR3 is TGTGCCAGCAGACTCGACAAGGGGGCTGAGGCTTTCTTT.

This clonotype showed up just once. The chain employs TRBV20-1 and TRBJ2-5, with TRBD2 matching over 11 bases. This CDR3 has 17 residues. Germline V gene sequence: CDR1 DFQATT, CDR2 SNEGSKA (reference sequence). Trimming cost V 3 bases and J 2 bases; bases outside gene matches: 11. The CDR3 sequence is CSASNPTSGTRQETQYF. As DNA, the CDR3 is TGCAGTGCTAGTAATCCGACTAGCGGGACTAGACAAGAGACCCAGTACTTC.

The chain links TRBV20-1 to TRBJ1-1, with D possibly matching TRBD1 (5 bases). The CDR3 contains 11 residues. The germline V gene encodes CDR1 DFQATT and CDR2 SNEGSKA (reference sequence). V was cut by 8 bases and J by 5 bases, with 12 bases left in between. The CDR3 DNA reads TGCAGTAACAAACAGGCAACTGAAGCTTTCTTT. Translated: CSNKQATEAFF.

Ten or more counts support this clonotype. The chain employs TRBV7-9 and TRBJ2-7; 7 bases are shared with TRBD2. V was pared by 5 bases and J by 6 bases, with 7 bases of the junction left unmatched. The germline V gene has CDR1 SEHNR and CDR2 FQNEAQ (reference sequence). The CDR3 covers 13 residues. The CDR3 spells CASSGRAGGEQYF. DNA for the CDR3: TGTGCCAGCAGCGGGAGGGCCGGCGGCGAGCAGTACTTC.

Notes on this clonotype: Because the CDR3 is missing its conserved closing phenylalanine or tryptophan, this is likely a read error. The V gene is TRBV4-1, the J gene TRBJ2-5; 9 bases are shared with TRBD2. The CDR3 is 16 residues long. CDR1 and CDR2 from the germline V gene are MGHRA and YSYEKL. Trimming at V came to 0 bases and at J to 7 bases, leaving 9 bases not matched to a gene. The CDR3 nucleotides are TGCGCCAGCAGCCAAGAGCTGCTAGCGGGGCGGGGGACCCAGTACCTC. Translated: CASSQELLAGRGTQYL.

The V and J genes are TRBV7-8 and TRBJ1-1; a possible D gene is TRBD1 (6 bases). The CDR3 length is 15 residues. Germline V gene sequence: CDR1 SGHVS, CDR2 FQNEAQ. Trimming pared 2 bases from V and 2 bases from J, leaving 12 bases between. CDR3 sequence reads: CASSLNEDRNTEAFF. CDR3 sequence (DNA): TGTGCCAGCAGCTTAAACGAGGACAGAAACACTGAAGCTTTCTTT.

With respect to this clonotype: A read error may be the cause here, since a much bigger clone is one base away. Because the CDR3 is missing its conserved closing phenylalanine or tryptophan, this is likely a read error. CDR3 loop: CASNPRDRYSYEQYL. The CDR3 DNA follows: TGTGCCAGCAACCCCCGGGACCGATACTCCTACGAGCAGTACCTC. The V and J genes are TRBV7-9 and TRBJ2-7; D assignment may be TRBD1 or TRBD2 (5 bases each). This CDR3 has 15 residues. V was trimmed by 7 bases and J by 0 bases, leaving 16 bases between them. Germline CDR1 and CDR2: SEHNR and FQNEAQ (reference sequence).

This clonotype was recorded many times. CDR3 nucleotides: TGTGCCAGCACCCGGGACAGGGGCTCTGGGGCCAACGTCCTGACTTTC. Translating it yields CASTRDRGSGANVLTF. The chain carries TRBV2 and TRBJ2-6; 10 nucleotides match TRBD1. The junction had 3 bases not matched to a gene; V was cut back by 7 bases and J by 0 bases. The CDR3 runs 16 residues. The germline V gene encodes CDR1 SNHLY and CDR2 FYNNEI.

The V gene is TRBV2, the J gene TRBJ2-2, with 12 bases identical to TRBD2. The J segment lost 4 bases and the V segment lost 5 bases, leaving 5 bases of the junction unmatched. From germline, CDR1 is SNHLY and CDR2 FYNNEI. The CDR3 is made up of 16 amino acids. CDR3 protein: CASSRTSGKGTGELFF. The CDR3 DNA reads TGTGCCAGCAGTAGGACTAGCGGGAAGGGCACCGGGGAGCTGTTTTTT.

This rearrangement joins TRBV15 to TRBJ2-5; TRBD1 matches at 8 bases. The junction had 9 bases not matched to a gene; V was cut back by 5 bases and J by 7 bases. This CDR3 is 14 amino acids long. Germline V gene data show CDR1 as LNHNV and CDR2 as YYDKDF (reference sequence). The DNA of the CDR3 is TGTGCCACCAGCGGGGGGACAGGCTTTATGACCCAGTACTTC. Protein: CATSGGTGFMTQYF.

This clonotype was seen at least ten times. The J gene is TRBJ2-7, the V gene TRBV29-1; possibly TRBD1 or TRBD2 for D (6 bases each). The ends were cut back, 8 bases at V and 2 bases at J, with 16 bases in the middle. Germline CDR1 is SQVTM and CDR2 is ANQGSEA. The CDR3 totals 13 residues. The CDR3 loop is CSSEWGATYEQYF. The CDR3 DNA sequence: TGCAGCAGTGAATGGGGGGCCACCTACGAGCAGTACTTC.

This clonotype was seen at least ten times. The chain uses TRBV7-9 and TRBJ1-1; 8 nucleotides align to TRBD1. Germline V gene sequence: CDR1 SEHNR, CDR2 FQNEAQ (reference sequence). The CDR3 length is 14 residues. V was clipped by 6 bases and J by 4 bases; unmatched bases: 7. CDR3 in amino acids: CASRAGGAGTEAFF. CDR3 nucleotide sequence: TGTGCCAGCAGAGCAGGGGGCGCGGGCACTGAAGCTTTCTTT.

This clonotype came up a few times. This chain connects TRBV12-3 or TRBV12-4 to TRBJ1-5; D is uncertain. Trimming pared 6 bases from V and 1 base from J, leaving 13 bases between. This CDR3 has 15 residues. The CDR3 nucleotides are TGTGCCAGCAGGGCCGAGGATCTGAGCAATCAGCCCCAGCATTTT. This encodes CASRAEDLSNQPQHF.

Written as DNA, the CDR3 is TGTGCCATCACTAGCGGGAGTGATATAGATACGCAGTATTTT. As protein: CAITSGSDIDTQYF. The chain employs TRBV10-3 and TRBJ2-3, with 10 positions matching TRBD2. The germline V gene has CDR1 ENHRY and CDR2 SYGVKD. J gave up 5 bases and V 7 bases, and 6 bases lay outside the gene matches. CDR3 length: 14 residues.

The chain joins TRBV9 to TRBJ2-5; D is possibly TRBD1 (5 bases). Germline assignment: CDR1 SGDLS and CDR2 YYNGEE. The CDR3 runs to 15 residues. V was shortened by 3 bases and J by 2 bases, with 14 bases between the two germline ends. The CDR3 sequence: CASSGAGSPQETQYF. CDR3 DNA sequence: TGTGCCAGCAGCGGCGCAGGGTCTCCTCAAGAGACCCAGTACTTC.

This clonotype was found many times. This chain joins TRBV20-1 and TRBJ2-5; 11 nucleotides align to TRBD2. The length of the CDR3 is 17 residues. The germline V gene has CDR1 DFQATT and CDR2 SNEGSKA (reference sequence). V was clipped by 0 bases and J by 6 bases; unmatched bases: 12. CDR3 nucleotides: TGCAGTGCTAGAGATAGTACTAGCGGGAGATGGGTAAAGACCCAGTACTTC. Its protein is CSARDSTSGRWVKTQYF.

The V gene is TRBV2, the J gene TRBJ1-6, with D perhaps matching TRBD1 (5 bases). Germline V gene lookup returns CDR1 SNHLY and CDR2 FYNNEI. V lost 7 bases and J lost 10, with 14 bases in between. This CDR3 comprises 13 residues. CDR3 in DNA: TGTGCCAGCACTGCGGGGGAGAACTCACCCCTCCACTTT. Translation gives CASTAGENSPLHF.

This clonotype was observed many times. Written as DNA, the CDR3 is TGTGCCAGCAGCGTAGGAGCAGTGGAGAAAGAGACCCAGTACTTC. It translates to CASSVGAVEKETQYF. The chain employs TRBV9 and TRBJ2-5; D not certain. Per germline, CDR1 SGDLS and CDR2 YYNGEE. V was shortened by 0 bases and J by 3 bases, with 12 bases between the two germline ends. This CDR3 is 15 amino acids long. The full variable domain, with the rest looked up from reference TRBV9 and TRBJ2-5, is DSGVTQTPKHLITATGQRVTLRCSPRSGDLSVYWYQQSLDQGLQFLIQYYNGEERAKGNILERFSAQQFPDLHSELNLSSLELGDSALYFCASSVGAVEKETQYFGPGTRLLVL.

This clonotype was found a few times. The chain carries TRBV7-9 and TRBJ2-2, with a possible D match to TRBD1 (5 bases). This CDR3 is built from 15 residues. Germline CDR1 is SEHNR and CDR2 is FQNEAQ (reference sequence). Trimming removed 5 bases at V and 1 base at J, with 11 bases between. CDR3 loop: CASSQGARNTGELFF. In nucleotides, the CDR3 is TGTGCCAGCAGCCAAGGGGCACGGAACACCGGGGAGCTGTTTTTT.

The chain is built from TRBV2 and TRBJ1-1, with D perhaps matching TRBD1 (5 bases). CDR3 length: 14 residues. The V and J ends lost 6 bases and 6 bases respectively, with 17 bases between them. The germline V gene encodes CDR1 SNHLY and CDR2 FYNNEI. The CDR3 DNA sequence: TGTGCCAGCAGGCCCAGGGTCGTTAGGGCTGAAGCTTTCTTT. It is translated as CASRPRVVRAEAFF.